This passage covers 5 T cell receptor beta chains from one sample sequenced in a study of cytomegalovirus exposure and HLA in healthy donors. Clones were sequenced by immunoSEQ multiplex PCR, and TCRdb holds only the in-frame ones, with some missing. The data contain roughly 80,000 clones, approximately 93% of them singletons. The source material was PBMCs. These receptors originate from a woman in her late teens or twenties in good health and CMV-seronegative.

The V call is TRBV6-5, the J call TRBJ2-1, with D possibly being TRBD2 (6 bases). V gave up 0 bases and J gave up 7 bases, with 13 bases separating them. This CDR3 contains 15 residues. CDR1 is MNHEY and CDR2 is SVGAGI in the germline V gene. In nucleotides, the CDR3 is TGTGCCAGCAGTTACTCTGTGGACTATCAGAATGAGCAGTTCTTC. This codes for CASSYSVDYQNEQFF.

The V gene is TRBV27, the J gene TRBJ2-7, with 9 bases aligning to TRBD1. This CDR3 is built from 14 residues. Trimming took 4 bases from V and 4 from J; bases not matched to a gene: 5. The germline gives CDR1 MNHEY, CDR2 SMNVEV (reference sequence). This CDR3 is CASSSLGTGYEQYF. The CDR3 region has the DNA TGTGCCAGCAGTTCCTTGGGGACAGGGTACGAGCAGTACTTC.

The chain recombines TRBV7-8 with TRBJ2-7; 9 nucleotides align to TRBD1. The CDR3 runs to 14 residues. Germline loops: CDR1 SGHVS, CDR2 FQNEAQ. J gave up 4 bases and V 5 bases, and 6 bases lay outside the gene matches. In DNA, the CDR3 is TGTGCCAGCAGCACTACCGGGACAGGGTACGAGCAGTACTTC. Its protein product is CASSTTGTGYEQYF.

The chain's CDR3 is CAWSSGQGTGEQFF. The CDR3 nucleotides read TGTGCCTGGTCGTCTGGACAGGGGACAGGGGAGCAGTTCTTC. The chain carries TRBV30 and TRBJ2-1, with 9 bases that match TRBD1. Germline V gene sequence: CDR1 GTSNPN, CDR2 SVGIG (reference sequence). The CDR3 extends over 14 amino acids. Trimming removed 5 bases from V and 10 bases from J; junction bases left unmatched: 12.

The chain couples TRBV30 to TRBJ1-1, with D perhaps matching TRBD1 (5 bases). Looked up from germline, CDR1 is GTSNPN and CDR2 is SVGIG (reference sequence). The germline V and J ends were trimmed by 0 bases and 11 bases, with 13 bases remaining between them. CDR3 length: 12 residues. As DNA, the CDR3 is TGTGCCTGGAGTGTATACCAGGGATCGGCTTTCTTT. It encodes CAWSVYQGSAFF.